This passage covers 28 T cell receptor beta chains from one sample sequenced in a study of cytomegalovirus exposure and HLA in healthy donors. TCRdb's copy holds only in-frame clones and misses some; the assay was immunoSEQ multiplex PCR. The sample includes under 200,000 clones, roughly 90% of them seen just once. Sequencing was performed on PBMCs. These receptors originate from a man aged 18 to 29 in good health and CMV-seropositive.

This clone was recorded only once. V and J are TRBV29-1 and TRBJ2-1, with 8 bases fitting TRBD2. This CDR3 spans 13 amino acids. The V gene's germline CDR1 is SQVTM and CDR2 ANQGSEA. V dropped 4 bases and J dropped 4; count of bases not matched to a gene: 3. The CDR3 sequence is CSVALADYNEQFF. Here the CDR3 DNA reads TGCAGCGTTGCACTAGCGGATTACAATGAGCAGTTCTTC.

About this clone: The sample contains more than one DNA sequence encoding this CDR3. This rearrangement joins TRBV18 to TRBJ2-3, with 7 positions matching TRBD2. V was pared by 3 bases and J by 0 bases, with 0 bases of the junction left unmatched. The CDR3 is made up of 14 amino acids. Looked up from germline, CDR1 is KGHSH and CDR2 is LQKENI. The CDR3 sequence is CASSPSGSTDTQYF. In DNA, the CDR3 is TGTGCCAGCTCACCTAGCGGGAGCACAGATACGCAGTATTTT.

This chain uses TRBV2 with TRBJ1-3, with no clear D. The germline V gene has CDR1 SNHLY and CDR2 FYNNEI. Trimming removed 3 bases at V and 8 bases at J, with 11 bases between. The CDR3 contains 13 residues. CDR3 nucleotides: TGTGCCAGCAGTGAGGGTCAGCGGGACACCATATATTTT. This translates into CASSEGQRDTIYF.

In this sample, this clone turned up once. The junction shows a germline mismatch at one end, possibly a read error. The V and J genes are TRBV4-1 and TRBJ2-1, with 7 bases matching TRBD1. CDR3 size: 15 residues. Germline V CDR1 and CDR2: MGHRA, YSYEKL. The CDR3 here is CASSQEAYRTGNPLF. CDR3 nucleotide sequence: TGCGCCAGCAGCCAAGAAGCCTATAGGACAGGCAACCCCCTCTTC.

This clone was detected once. This rearrangement joins TRBV19 to TRBJ2-3; 11 bases fit TRBD2. Per germline, CDR1 LNHDA and CDR2 SQIVND (reference sequence). The J segment lost 0 bases and the V segment lost 3 bases, leaving 5 bases of the junction unmatched. This CDR3 region has 17 residues. CDR3 DNA sequence: TGTGCCAGTAGTATTGGACTAGCGGGCCCTAGCACAGATACGCAGTATTTT. Encoded protein: CASSIGLAGPSTDTQYF. The variable domain in full, with the rest retrieved from reference TRBV19 and TRBJ2-3, is DGGITQSPKYLFRKEGQNVTLSCEQNLNHDAMYWYRQDPGQGLRLIYYSQIVNDFQKGDIAEGYSVSREKKESFPLTVTSAQKNPTAFYLCASSIGLAGPSTDTQYFGPGTRLTVL.

In DNA form, the CDR3 reads TGCAGCGTTGTAGGGGGCGAGTACGAGCAGTACTTC. Translating gives CSVVGGEYEQYF. The rearrangement joins TRBV29-1 to TRBJ2-7; 7 bases agree with TRBD1. With V trimmed by 4 bases and J by 4 bases, 4 bases remained unmatched. Germline V gene lookup returns CDR1 SQVTM and CDR2 ANQGSEA. The CDR3 extends over 12 amino acids.

This chain connects TRBV5-6 to TRBJ2-1, with 13 bases lining up with TRBD2. The V and J ends lost 2 bases and 14 bases, in that order; junction bases with no gene match: 7. The CDR3 is 14 residues long. Per germline, CDR1 SGHDT and CDR2 YYEEEE. Here the CDR3 reads CASSFGLAGEGKFF. As DNA, the CDR3 is TGTGCCAGCAGCTTTGGACTAGCGGGAGAGGGGAAGTTCTTC.

This clone was seen once. The genes are TRBV5-4 and TRBJ1-1, with TRBD1 identical over 9 bases. The germline V gene has CDR1 SGHNT and CDR2 YYREEE (reference sequence). This CDR3 spans 15 amino acids. With V trimmed by 2 bases and J by 7 bases, 9 bases remained unmatched. CDR3: CASSFRDRALGEAFF. CDR3 sequence (DNA): TGTGCCAGCAGCTTCAGGGACAGGGCCCTAGGTGAAGCTTTCTTT. The complete variable domain, with remaining parts taken from reference TRBV5-4 and TRBJ1-1, reads ETGVTQSPTHLIKTRGQQVTLRCSSQSGHNTVSWYQQALGQGPQFIFQYYREEENGRGNFPPRFSGLQFPNYSSELNVNALELDDSALYLCASSFRDRALGEAFFGQGTRLTVV.

The chain uses TRBV9 and TRBJ2-2; perhaps TRBD2 as D (6 bases). V was clipped by 3 bases and J by 0 bases, with 9 bases between them. CDR1 SGDLS and CDR2 YYNGEE come from the germline V gene. The CDR3 totals 15 residues. CDR3 in DNA: TGTGCCAGCAGCGGCGGGACTTCGAACACCGGGGAGCTGTTTTTT. Translating it yields CASSGGTSNTGELFF. The full variable domain, its missing parts supplied by reference TRBV9 and TRBJ2-2, is DSGVTQTPKHLITATGQRVTLRCSPRSGDLSVYWYQQSLDQGLQFLIQYYNGEERAKGNILERFSAQQFPDLHSELNLSSLELGDSALYFCASSGGTSNTGELFFGEGSRLTVL.

The chain recombines TRBV7-9 with TRBJ2-2; TRBD1 aligns across 9 bases. V shed 5 bases, J shed 5 bases, and the junction held 12 bases outside the gene matches. Germline loops: CDR1 SEHNR, CDR2 FQNEAQ (reference sequence). The CDR3 is 17 residues long. The CDR3 sequence is CASSQSGGQGRTGELFF. CDR3 DNA sequence: TGTGCCAGCAGCCAATCCGGAGGACAGGGGCGGACCGGGGAGCTGTTTTTT. Together with reference TRBV7-9 and TRBJ2-2, the CDR3 gives the full variable domain: DTGVSQNPRHKITKRGQNVTFRCDPISEHNRLYWYRQTLGQGPEFLTYFQNEAQLEKSRLLSDRFSAERPKGSFSTLEIQRTEQGDSAMYLCASSQSGGQGRTGELFFGEGSRLTVL.

The chain recombines TRBV19 with TRBJ2-5; 10 nucleotides align to TRBD2. CDR1 is LNHDA, CDR2 SQIVND, per germline (reference sequence). This CDR3 has 16 amino acids. V shed 5 bases, J shed 2 bases, and the junction held 8 bases outside the gene matches. CDR3 in amino acids: CASSLSGTSAQETQYF. The DNA of the CDR3 is TGTGCCAGTAGTTTAAGCGGGACTAGCGCTCAAGAGACCCAGTACTTC.

This clone is a singleton in its sample. The gene calls are TRBV18 and TRBJ2-7; D is possibly TRBD1 (6 bases). V was clipped by 5 bases and J by 5 bases, with 13 bases between them. This CDR3 contains 13 residues. Looked up from germline, CDR1 is KGHSH and CDR2 is LQKENI. CDR3 residues: CASSTTGNHEQYF. DNA for the CDR3: TGTGCCAGCTCAACGACAGGTAACCACGAGCAGTACTTC.

The J gene is TRBJ2-7, the V gene TRBV6-5, with D possibly TRBD1 on 6 matching bases. The CDR3 runs 15 residues. The V and J ends lost 5 bases and 5 bases respectively, with 19 bases between them. In germline, CDR1 is MNHEY, CDR2 SVGAGI. The CDR3 reads CASSRFYREFNEQYF. CDR3 sequence (DNA): TGTGCCAGCAGTCGTTTCTACAGGGAATTCAACGAGCAGTACTTC.

The rearrangement uses TRBV15 and TRBJ1-2; 7 nucleotides match TRBD1. Germline assignment: CDR1 LNHNV and CDR2 YYDKDF (reference sequence). This CDR3 region has 13 residues. The V and J ends lost 3 bases and 8 bases, in that order; junction bases with no gene match: 6. CDR3 bases: TGTGCCACCAGCAGTAGGACAGGCAGCGGCTACACCTTC. It is translated as CATSSRTGSGYTF.

The chain joins TRBV5-1 to TRBJ2-1; D unresolved. The CDR3 has 19 residues. Germline CDR1 reads SGHRS; CDR2 reads YFSETQ. Trimming shortened V by 3 bases and J by 4 bases, and 26 bases separated the two germline ends. This chain's CDR3 is CASSSSSRNNYRKYNEQFF. The CDR3 region has the DNA TGCGCCAGCAGCTCCAGCTCCCGAAACAATTACAGAAAATACAATGAGCAGTTCTTC.

The chain employs TRBV7-9 and TRBJ2-5; tentatively, D is TRBD2 (5 bases). This CDR3 contains 18 residues. From germline, CDR1 is SEHNR and CDR2 FQNEAQ (reference sequence). V lost 5 bases, J lost 0 bases, and 22 bases lay in between. CDR3 protein: CASSPSQAENLYQETQYF. DNA for the CDR3: TGTGCCAGCAGCCCAAGTCAAGCGGAAAATCTGTACCAAGAGACCCAGTACTTC. Based on the CDR3 plus reference TRBV7-9 and TRBJ2-5, the full variable domain is DTGVSQNPRHKITKRGQNVTFRCDPISEHNRLYWYRQTLGQGPEFLTYFQNEAQLEKSRLLSDRFSAERPKGSFSTLEIQRTEQGDSAMYLCASSPSQAENLYQETQYFGPGTRLLVL.

There are many counts of this clone. This rearrangement joins TRBV5-6 to TRBJ2-2; possibly TRBD2 for D (6 bases). This CDR3 contains 14 residues. CDR1 SGHDT and CDR2 YYEEEE come from the germline V gene. V was pared by 2 bases and J by 4 bases, with 9 bases between. CDR3 region: CASSFIGGTGELFF. The CDR3 DNA reads as TGTGCCAGCAGCTTTATCGGGGGCACCGGGGAGCTGTTTTTT.

V is TRBV14 and J is TRBJ1-2, with D possibly being TRBD1 (6 bases). Germline CDR1 SGHDN, CDR2 FVKESK. Between the trimmed V and J ends, which lost 5 bases and 4 bases, there was a span of 14 bases. CDR3 size: 14 residues. CDR3 residues: CASSGTGGGYGYTF. The CDR3 bases are TGTGCCAGCAGCGGAACGGGGGGCGGCTATGGCTACACCTTC. Complete variable domain (other parts from reference TRBV14 and TRBJ1-2): EAGVTQFPSHSVIEKGQTVTLRCDPISGHDNLYWYRRVMGKEIKFLLHFVKESKQDESGMPNNRFLAERTGGTYSTLKVQPAELEDSGVYFCASSGTGGGYGYTFGSGTRLTVV.

The chain has TRBV21-1 and TRBJ2-7; the listed D gene, TRBD2, was not tested against the DNA. TRBV21-1 is a pseudogene locus. The CDR3 sequence is 17 residues long. The CDR3 loop is CASSKERAGGYHYEQYF. As DNA, the CDR3 is TGTGCCAGCAGCAAAGAGAGAGCGGGAGGGTACCACTACGAGCAGTACTTC.

The chain couples TRBV6-1 to TRBJ2-7; 8 positions match TRBD1. This CDR3 is 14 amino acids long. V was clipped by 4 bases and J by 3 bases; unmatched bases: 5. CDR1 MNHNS and CDR2 SASEGT come from the germline V gene. The DNA of the CDR3 is TGTGCCAGCAGTGGGACAGGGAGGAGCTACGAGCAGTACTTC. Its protein product is CASSGTGRSYEQYF.

The CDR3 here is CASSVGPGTGEGYTF. The CDR3 DNA reads as TGTGCCAGCAGCGTAGGACCGGGGACAGGGGAAGGCTACACCTTC. The J gene is TRBJ1-2, the V gene TRBV9, with 10 bases that match TRBD1. The V gene end was trimmed by 0 bases and the J gene end by 8 bases; junction bases not matched to a gene: 7. Germline CDR1 is SGDLS and CDR2 is YYNGEE. The CDR3 extends over 15 amino acids.

This chain's CDR3 is CASSQAKGGLAGGNEQFF. CDR3 bases: TGCGCCAGCAGCCAAGCGAAAGGGGGACTAGCGGGAGGGAATGAGCAGTTCTTC. The chain links TRBV4-1 to TRBJ2-1; 16 positions match TRBD2. The CDR3 has 18 residues. Germline CDR1 reads MGHRA; CDR2 reads YSYEKL. The junction had 7 bases not matched to a gene; V was cut back by 1 base and J by 7 bases.

The V gene is TRBV6-5, the J gene TRBJ1-1; a weak D match, TRBD1 (5 bases). Germline values: CDR1 MNHEY, CDR2 SVGAGI. This CDR3 has 13 amino acids. Trimming took off 6 bases at V and 4 bases at J, with 12 bases between the two ends. CDR3 coding DNA: TGTGCCAGCAGGCGACAGTTTAGCACTGAAGCTTTCTTT. This encodes CASRRQFSTEAFF.

The J gene is TRBJ2-1, the V gene TRBV2; D is possibly TRBD2 (6 bases). The CDR3 is 15 residues long. With 2 bases removed from V and 6 bases from J, the gap between germline ends came to 14 bases. The germline V gene encodes CDR1 SNHLY and CDR2 FYNNEI. The CDR3 spells CASSELSGWVNEQFF. CDR3 coding DNA: TGTGCCAGCAGTGAATTAAGCGGGTGGGTCAATGAGCAGTTCTTC.

This chain connects TRBV7-2 to TRBJ2-5, with no clear D. V shed 3 bases and J shed 5 bases, with 10 bases lying between them. The V gene's germline CDR1 is SGHTA and CDR2 FQGNSA. CDR3 size: 13 residues. CDR3 residues: CASSLKFRETQYF. CDR3 DNA: TGTGCCAGCAGCTTGAAATTCCGGGAGACCCAGTACTTC. The full variable domain, rest sourced from reference TRBV7-2 and TRBJ2-5, is GAGVSQSPSNKVTEKGKDVELRCDPISGHTALYWYRQSLGQGLEFLIYFQGNSAPDKSGLPSDRFSAERTGGSVSTLTIQRTQQEDSAVYLCASSLKFRETQYFGPGTRLLVL.

The chain carries TRBV6-6 and TRBJ2-7; 7 bases line up with TRBD2. The CDR3 has 13 amino acids. J was trimmed by 5 bases and V by 2 bases; bases with no gene match: 3. Germline V CDR1 and CDR2: MNHNY, SVGAGI (reference sequence). For the CDR3, the DNA is TGTGCCAGCAGTTACGGTGGGGGGGACGAGCAGTACTTC. Amino acids: CASSYGGGDEQYF.

The J gene is TRBJ1-1, the V gene TRBV7-6; TRBD1 agrees at 7 bases. Trimming removed 5 bases from V and 1 base from J; junction bases left unmatched: 16. The CDR3 sequence is 18 residues long. Germline CDR1 SGHVS, CDR2 FNYEAQ. The CDR3: CASSKRTGRLSRNTEAFF. The CDR3, as DNA: TGTGCCAGCAGCAAAAGGACAGGCCGACTCTCCCGGAACACTGAAGCTTTCTTT.

The rearrangement uses TRBV4-1 and TRBJ1-5; no reliable D call. The germline V gene encodes CDR1 MGHRA and CDR2 YSYEKL. CDR3 length: 14 amino acids. Trimming removed 5 bases from V and 5 bases from J, with 13 bases in between. The CDR3 reads CASSSPGSYQPQHF. The CDR3 DNA is TGCGCCAGCAGCAGTCCGGGTTCCTATCAGCCCCAGCATTTT.